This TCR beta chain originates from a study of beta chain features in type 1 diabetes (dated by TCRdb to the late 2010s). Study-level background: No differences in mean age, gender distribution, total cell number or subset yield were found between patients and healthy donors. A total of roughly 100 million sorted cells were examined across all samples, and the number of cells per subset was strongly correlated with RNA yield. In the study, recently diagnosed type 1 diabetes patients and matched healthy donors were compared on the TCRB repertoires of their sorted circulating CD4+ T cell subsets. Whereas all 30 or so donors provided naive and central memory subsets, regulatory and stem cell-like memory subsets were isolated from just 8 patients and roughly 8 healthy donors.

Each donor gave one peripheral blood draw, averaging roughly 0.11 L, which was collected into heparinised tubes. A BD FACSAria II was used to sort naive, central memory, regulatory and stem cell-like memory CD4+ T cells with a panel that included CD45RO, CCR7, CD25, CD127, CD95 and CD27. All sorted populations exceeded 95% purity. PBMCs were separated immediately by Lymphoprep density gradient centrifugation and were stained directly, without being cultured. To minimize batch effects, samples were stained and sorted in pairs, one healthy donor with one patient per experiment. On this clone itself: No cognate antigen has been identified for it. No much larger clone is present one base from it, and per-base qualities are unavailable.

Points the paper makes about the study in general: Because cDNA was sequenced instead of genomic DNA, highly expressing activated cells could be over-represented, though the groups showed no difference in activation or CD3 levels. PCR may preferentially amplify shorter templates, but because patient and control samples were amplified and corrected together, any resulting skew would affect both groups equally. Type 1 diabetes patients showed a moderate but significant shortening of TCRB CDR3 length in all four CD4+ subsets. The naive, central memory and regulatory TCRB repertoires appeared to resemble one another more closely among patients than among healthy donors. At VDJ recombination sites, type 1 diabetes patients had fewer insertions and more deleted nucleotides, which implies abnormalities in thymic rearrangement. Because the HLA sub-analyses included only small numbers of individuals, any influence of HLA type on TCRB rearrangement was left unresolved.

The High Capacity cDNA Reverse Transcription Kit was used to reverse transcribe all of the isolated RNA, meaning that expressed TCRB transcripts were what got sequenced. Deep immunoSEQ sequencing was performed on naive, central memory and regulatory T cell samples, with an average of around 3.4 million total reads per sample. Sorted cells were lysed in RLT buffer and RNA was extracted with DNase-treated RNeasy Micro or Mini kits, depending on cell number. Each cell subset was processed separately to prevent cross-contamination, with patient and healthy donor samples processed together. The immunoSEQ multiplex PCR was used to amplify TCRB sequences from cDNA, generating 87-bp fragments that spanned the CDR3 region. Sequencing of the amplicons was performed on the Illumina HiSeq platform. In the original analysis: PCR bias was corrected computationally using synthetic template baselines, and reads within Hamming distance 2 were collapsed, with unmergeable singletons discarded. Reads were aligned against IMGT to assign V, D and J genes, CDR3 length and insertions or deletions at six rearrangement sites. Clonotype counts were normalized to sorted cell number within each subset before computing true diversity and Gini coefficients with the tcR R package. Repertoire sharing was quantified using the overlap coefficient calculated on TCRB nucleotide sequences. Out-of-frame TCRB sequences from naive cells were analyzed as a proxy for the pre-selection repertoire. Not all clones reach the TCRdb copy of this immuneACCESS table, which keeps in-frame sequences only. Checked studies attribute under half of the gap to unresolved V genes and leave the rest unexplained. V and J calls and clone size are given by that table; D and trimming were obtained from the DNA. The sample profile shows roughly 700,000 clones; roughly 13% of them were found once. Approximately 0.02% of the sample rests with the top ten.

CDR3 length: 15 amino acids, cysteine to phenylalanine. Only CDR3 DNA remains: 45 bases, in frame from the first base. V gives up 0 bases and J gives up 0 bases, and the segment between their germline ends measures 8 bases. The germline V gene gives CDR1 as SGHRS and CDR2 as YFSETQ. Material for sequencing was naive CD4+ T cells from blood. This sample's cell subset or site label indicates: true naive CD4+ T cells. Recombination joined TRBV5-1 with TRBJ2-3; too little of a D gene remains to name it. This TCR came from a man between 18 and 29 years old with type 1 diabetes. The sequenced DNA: TGCGCCAGCAGCTTGGTTCCGGACAGCACAGATACGCAGTATTTT. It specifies CASSLVPDSTDTQYF.